Below, 27 T cell receptor beta chains from the same sample are listed, as sequenced in a study of blood T cells in healthy people across ages (dated by TCRdb to about 2015). The receptor library was made with 5' RACE. The data were produced on an Illumina HiSeq 2500. A second PCR of roughly 6 to 11 cycles was performed with a sample-barcoded 5' primer and a J-beta primer mix. Starting from the raw public reads, TCRdb applied fastp trimming at Q25, assembled clones with MiXCR and retained in-frame beta chains. Each CDR3 protein appears once, grouped with its most common genes and DNA. Present in this sample are roughly 1.5 million distinct CDR3 sequences, roughly two fifths of which were seen just once. The leading ten clones occupy about 4% of the sample. The sequenced sample consisted of blood. These receptors originate from a woman aged 18-30 years in good health.

The V gene is TRBV9, the J gene TRBJ2-3, with D perhaps matching TRBD2 (6 bases). Germline V lookup: CDR1 SGDLS, CDR2 YYNGEE. Trimming cost V 3 bases and J 2 bases, with 10 bases left between them. The CDR3 covers 14 residues. CDR3 in amino acids: CASSDQGLTDTQYF. In DNA form, the CDR3 reads TGTGCCAGCAGCGATCAGGGACTCACAGATACGCAGTATTTT.

The genes are TRBV28 and TRBJ2-7; maybe TRBD2 (6 bases). This CDR3 is built from 15 residues. In germline, CDR1 is MDHEN, CDR2 SYDVKM. Deletions cut 4 bases from V and 3 bases from J, with 16 bases between. CDR3 in DNA: TGTGCCAGCAGTTCCCCTGGAGGGGCGGACTACGAGCAGTACTTC. The encoded protein is CASSSPGGADYEQYF.

This clonotype occurred a few times. The chain has TRBV4-1 and TRBJ2-5; D not resolved. Trimming removed 4 bases from V and 4 bases from J, with 13 bases in between. The CDR3 has 14 amino acids. CDR1 and CDR2 from the germline V gene are MGHRA and YSYEKL. CDR3: CASSPPNSGETQYF. As DNA, the CDR3 is TGCGCCAGCAGCCCTCCCAACTCCGGAGAGACCCAGTACTTC.

The V gene is TRBV6-2 or TRBV6-3, the J gene TRBJ1-2; D is undetermined. V was pared by 4 bases and J by 8 bases, with 8 bases between. CDR1 and CDR2 from the germline V gene are MNHEY and SVGEGT. The CDR3 length is 11 residues. The CDR3 sequence: CASSSAGGYTF. As DNA, the CDR3 is TGTGCCAGCAGTTCCGCGGGGGGCTACACCTTC.

The chain recombines TRBV7-3 with TRBJ2-1; D is perhaps TRBD2 (6 bases). Trimming cost V 2 bases and J 7 bases, with 12 bases left between them. CDR3 length equals 14 residues. Germline CDR1 SGHTA, CDR2 FQGTGA. The CDR3 DNA reads TGTGCCAGCAGCTTAGGGACTCTGGGAAATGAGCAGTTCTTC. Encoded protein: CASSLGTLGNEQFF. Full variable domain (missing parts from reference TRBV7-3 and TRBJ2-1): GAGVSQTPSNKVTEKGKYVELRCDPISGHTALYWYRQSLGQGPEFLIYFQGTGAADDSGLPNDRFFAVRPEGSVSTLKIQRTERGDSAVYLCASSLGTLGNEQFFGPGTRLTVL.

This clonotype came up once. The rearrangement links TRBV20-1 to TRBJ2-2; a weak D match, TRBD2 (6 bases). The CDR3 length is 15 residues. Germline V gene lookup returns CDR1 DFQATT and CDR2 SNEGSKA (reference sequence). The CDR3 coding sequence is TGCAGCGGGAGCGGAACGGTATCGAACACCGGGGAGCTGTTTTTT. It translates to CSGSGTVSNTGELFF.

This clonotype was found a few times. The chain has TRBV6-2 or TRBV6-3 and TRBJ2-7, with D possibly TRBD1 on 7 matching bases. V was trimmed by 4 bases and J by 4 bases, leaving 23 bases between them. CDR1 MNHEY and CDR2 SVGEGT come from the germline V gene. This CDR3 region has 17 residues. DNA for the CDR3: TGTGCCAGCAGTTCGCGACAGACAGGGCAGCGGGTGTACGAGCAGTACTTC. This encodes CASSSRQTGQRVYEQYF.

This clonotype appeared a few times. This chain connects TRBV27 to TRBJ2-1; D may match TRBD1 or TRBD2 (5 bases each). In germline, CDR1 is MNHEY, CDR2 SMNVEV (reference sequence). V lost 4 bases and J 2 bases, leaving 9 bases between the germline ends. The CDR3 has 14 residues. The CDR3 protein is CASSWVGAYNEQFF. Written as DNA, the CDR3 is TGTGCCAGCAGTTGGGTGGGGGCCTACAATGAGCAGTTCTTC.

In regard to this clonotype: The junction differs from germline at one of its ends, possibly a read error. The chain combines TRBV4-3 with TRBJ1-2; possibly TRBD1 for D (6 bases). This CDR3 is 16 amino acids long. The germline gives CDR1 LGHNA, CDR2 YSLEER. In DNA, the CDR3 is TGCGCCAGCAGCAAAGAGCGGGGGCTGGCTAACTATGGCTACACCTTC. Its protein is CASSKERGLANYGYTF.

V usage is TRBV29-1 and J usage is TRBJ2-1; possible D gene TRBD2, 5 bases. Trimming left V 7 bases short and J 3 bases short, with 13 bases between. Per germline, CDR1 SQVTM and CDR2 ANQGSEA. This CDR3 contains 13 residues. CDR3 coding DNA: TGCAGCGCCTCAGAGCGGTTCTACAATGAGCAGTTCTTC. Encoded protein: CSASERFYNEQFF.

The chain is built from TRBV4-1 and TRBJ2-1; TRBD2 aligns across 7 bases. V lost 1 base, J lost 2 bases, and 5 bases stayed unmatched. The CDR3 sequence is 16 residues long. CDR1 MGHRA and CDR2 YSYEKL come from the germline V gene. CDR3 region: CASSQGGLETYNEQFF. Here the CDR3 DNA reads TGCGCCAGCAGCCAAGGTGGACTAGAGACCTACAATGAGCAGTTCTTC.

This clonotype was found a few times. The V gene is TRBV5-5, the J gene TRBJ2-7; 7 nucleotides agree with TRBD1. CDR1 is SGHKS, CDR2 YYEKEE, per germline (reference sequence). The CDR3 has 14 amino acids. V shed 2 bases and J 2 bases; nucleotides not matched to a gene: 4. CDR3 region: CASSFWDSAYEQYF. The CDR3 DNA follows: TGTGCCAGCAGCTTCTGGGACAGTGCCTACGAGCAGTACTTC.

This sequence joins TRBV5-1 and TRBJ2-1, with D unresolved. CDR1 and CDR2 from the germline V gene are SGHRS and YFSETQ. The germline V and J ends were trimmed by 7 bases and 1 base, with 9 bases remaining between them. CDR3 length: 13 residues. This CDR3 reads CASYRASYNEQFF. The CDR3 DNA reads TGCGCCAGCTACAGAGCATCCTACAATGAGCAGTTCTTC.

A few counts support this clonotype. V gene TRBV24-1 combines with J gene TRBJ2-1; TRBD2 matches at 15 bases. The CDR3 contains 16 residues. In germline, CDR1 is KGHDR, CDR2 SFDVKD. The junction had 3 bases not matched to a gene; V was cut back by 4 bases and J by 6 bases. The CDR3 here is CATSDQGLAGGNEQFF. CDR3 coding DNA: TGTGCCACCAGTGACCAGGGACTAGCGGGAGGCAATGAGCAGTTCTTC.

V usage is TRBV4-3 and J usage is TRBJ2-7; tentatively, D is TRBD2 (6 bases). CDR3 length: 14 amino acids. Between the trimmed V and J ends, which lost 3 bases and 4 bases, there was a span of 13 bases. The germline CDR1 and CDR2 sequences are LGHNA and YSLEER. The CDR3 region is CASSHRSGHYEQYF. The DNA of the CDR3 is TGCGCCAGCAGCCATAGAAGCGGGCATTACGAGCAGTACTTC.

This chain joins TRBV5-1 and TRBJ1-3; D remains ambiguous. Germline V CDR1 and CDR2: SGHRS, YFSETQ. V lost 4 bases and J lost 2, with 16 bases in between. The CDR3 loop spans 16 amino acids. The chain's CDR3 is CASSTSPDFTGNTIYF. For the CDR3, the DNA is TGCGCCAGCAGCACCTCCCCGGACTTCACTGGAAACACCATATATTTT.

This clonotype was detected only a few times. This chain uses TRBV5-5 with TRBJ1-4; D ambiguous. V lost 3 bases to trimming and J lost 3 bases, with 12 bases between them. The CDR3 has 15 residues. CDR1 and CDR2 (germline): SGHKS, YYEKEE (reference sequence). This chain's CDR3 is CASSSDPGPNEKLFF. The DNA of the CDR3 is TGTGCCAGCAGCTCGGACCCTGGGCCTAATGAAAAACTGTTTTTT.

The V and J genes are TRBV29-1 and TRBJ2-1; either TRBD1 or TRBD2 may supply D (5 bases each). CDR1 is SQVTM, CDR2 ANQGSEA, per germline. This CDR3 contains 13 residues. Trimming shortened V by 5 bases and J by 13 bases, and 21 bases separated the two germline ends. CDR3 DNA sequence: TGCAGCGTTAGGGACGTCAGCAAAGAGACCCAGTTCTTC. Translated, it gives CSVRDVSKETQFF.

About this clonotype: The DNA is omitted, as the CDR3 cannot be located on it reliably, and the CDR3 follows TCRdb's listing. The chain has TRBV10-3 and TRBJ1-2. The CDR3 contains 12 residues when both ends are counted. Germline CDR1 ENHRY, CDR2 SYGVKD. The CDR3 here is CATRDFNYGCTF.

With regard to this clonotype: Germline is not matched at one junction end, which may reflect a read error. V gene TRBV27 combines with J gene TRBJ2-3; TRBD1 might be the D (6 bases). The CDR3 is 16 residues long. Germline CDR1 is MNHEY and CDR2 is SMNVEV (reference sequence). For the CDR3, the DNA is TGTGCCGGCAGTGAATCAGCCCCGACAGGATTAGATACGCAGTATTTT. Protein: CAGSESAPTGLDTQYF.

V usage is TRBV6-5 and J usage is TRBJ2-7; 12 bases agree with TRBD2. CDR1 is MNHEY and CDR2 is SVGAGI in the germline V gene. The J segment lost 2 bases and the V segment lost 6 bases, leaving 5 bases of the junction unmatched. The CDR3 is 15 residues long. CDR3 nucleotides: TGTGCCAGCAGGTCCCGACTAGCGGGGGCCTACGAGCAGTACTTC. Its protein is CASRSRLAGAYEQYF.

The chain is built from TRBV4-3 and TRBJ2-3; 8 bases line up with TRBD2. CDR1 and CDR2 from the germline V gene are LGHNA and YSLEER. The J segment lost 2 bases and the V segment lost 5 bases, leaving 15 bases of the junction unmatched. The CDR3 sequence is 18 residues long. Here the CDR3 DNA reads TGCGCCAGCAGCTATAGATTGGTAGCGGGGACCAACACAGATACGCAGTATTTT. It yields the protein CASSYRLVAGTNTDTQYF.

This chain connects TRBV12-3 or TRBV12-4 to TRBJ2-1, with a weak D call TRBD2 (7 bases). V was cut by 7 bases and J by 8 bases, with 21 bases left in between. The CDR3 is 15 amino acids. CDR3 coding DNA: TGTGCCAGCATCCCGGGGGCGGGGGCCCCCTATGAGCAGTTCTTC. Amino acid sequence: CASIPGAGAPYEQFF.

Only a few counts were recorded for this clonotype. The rearrangement links TRBV20-1 to TRBJ1-2; 7 nucleotides agree with TRBD1. The CDR3 is 14 amino acids. The V and J ends lost 5 bases and 5 bases, in that order; junction bases with no gene match: 11. CDR1 is DFQATT and CDR2 is SNEGSKA in the germline V gene (reference sequence). DNA of the CDR3: TGCAGTGCTGCGCACAGGGGCCTCATATATGGCTACACCTTC. This codes for CSAAHRGLIYGYTF.

This chain connects TRBV9 to TRBJ2-1; D is perhaps TRBD1 or TRBD2 (5 bases each). Germline values: CDR1 SGDLS, CDR2 YYNGEE. This CDR3 spans 16 amino acids. V lost 0 bases and J lost 7, with 17 bases in between. CDR3 bases: TGTGCCAGCAGCGTAGAGGGACCAAAGGGCCGAAATGAGCAGTTCTTC. This gives the protein CASSVEGPKGRNEQFF.

This rearrangement joins TRBV28 to TRBJ1-1, with D uncertain. Trimming stripped 6 bases from V and 8 bases from J, with 16 bases between. This CDR3 is 13 amino acids long. Germline assignment: CDR1 MDHEN and CDR2 SYDVKM. As DNA, the CDR3 is TGTGCCAGCAGGACTATGGGTTTGGTCGAAGCTTTCTTT. It is translated as CASRTMGLVEAFF.

With regard to this clonotype: A much larger clone lies one base from this, so it may be a read error. The chain recombines TRBV12-3 or TRBV12-4 with TRBJ2-1; the match to TRBD2 covers 11 bases. CDR3 length equals 16 residues. This CDR3 reads CASGFALAGGYNEQFF. The CDR3 nucleotides read TGTGCCAGCGGTTTTGCGCTAGCGGGGGGTTACAATGAGCAGTTCTTC.